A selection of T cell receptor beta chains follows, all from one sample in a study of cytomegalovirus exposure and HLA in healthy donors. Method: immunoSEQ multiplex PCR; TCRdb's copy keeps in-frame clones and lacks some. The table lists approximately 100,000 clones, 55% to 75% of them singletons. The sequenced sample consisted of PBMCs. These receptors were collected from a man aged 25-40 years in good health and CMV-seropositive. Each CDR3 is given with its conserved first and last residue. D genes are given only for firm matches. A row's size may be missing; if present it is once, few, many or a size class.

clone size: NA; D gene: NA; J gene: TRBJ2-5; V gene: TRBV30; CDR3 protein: CAWTIAGAVQETQYF; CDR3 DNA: TGTGCCTGGACAATTGCGGGGGCGGTCCAAGAGACCCAGTACTTC
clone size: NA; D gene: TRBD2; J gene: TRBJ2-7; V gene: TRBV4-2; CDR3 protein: CASSQVPGGEEQYF; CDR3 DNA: TGTGCCAGCAGCCAAGTCCCCGGGGGGGAAGAGCAGTACTTC
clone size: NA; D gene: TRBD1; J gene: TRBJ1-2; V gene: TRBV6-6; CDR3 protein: CASTIADRGNGYTF; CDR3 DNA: TGTGCCAGCACTATAGCAGACAGGGGTAATGGCTACACCTTC
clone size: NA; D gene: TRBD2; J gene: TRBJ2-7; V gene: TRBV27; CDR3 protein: CASSSGLAGHEQYF; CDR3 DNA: TGTGCCAGCAGTTCGGGACTAGCGGGACACGAGCAGTACTTC
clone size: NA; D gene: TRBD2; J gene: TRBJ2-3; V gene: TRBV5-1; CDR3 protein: CASVGLISTDTQYF; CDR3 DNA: TGCGCCAGCGTGGGACTAATTAGCACAGATACGCAGTATTTT
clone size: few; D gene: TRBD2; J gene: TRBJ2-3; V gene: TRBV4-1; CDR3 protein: CASSQFAGTNTDTQYF; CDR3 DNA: TGCGCCAGCAGCCAATTCGCGGGGACTAACACAGATACGCAGTATTTT
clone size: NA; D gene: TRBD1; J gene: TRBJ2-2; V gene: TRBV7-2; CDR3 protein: CASTNQGATGELFF; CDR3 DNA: TGTGCCAGCACCAACCAGGGGGCCACCGGGGAGCTGTTTTTT
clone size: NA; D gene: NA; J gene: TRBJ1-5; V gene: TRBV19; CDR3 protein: CASSIYVFQTDQPQHF; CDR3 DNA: TGTGCCAGTAGTATATATGTATTCCAAACGGATCAGCCCCAGCATTTT
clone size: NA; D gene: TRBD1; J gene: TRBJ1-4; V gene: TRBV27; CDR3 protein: CASRTGVRDEKLFF; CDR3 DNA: TGTGCCAGCAGAACAGGGGTAAGAGATGAAAAACTGTTTTTT
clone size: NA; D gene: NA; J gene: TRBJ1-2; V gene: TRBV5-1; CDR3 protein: CASSKDNGGDYGYTF; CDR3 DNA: TGCGCCAGCAGCAAGGACAACGGTGGGGACTATGGCTACACCTTC
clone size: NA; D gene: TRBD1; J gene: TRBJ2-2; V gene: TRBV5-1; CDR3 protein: CASSLQGGTGELFF; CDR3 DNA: TGCGCCAGCAGTCTACAGGGGGGCACCGGGGAGCTGTTTTTT
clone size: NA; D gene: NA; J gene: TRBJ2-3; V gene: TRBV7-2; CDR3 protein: CASSPPQGIGDTQYF; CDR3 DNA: TGTGCCAGCAGCCCCCCTCAGGGGATCGGCGATACGCAGTATTTT
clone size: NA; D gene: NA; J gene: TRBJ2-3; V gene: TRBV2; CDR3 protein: CASSEGGTDTQYF; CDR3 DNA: TGTGCCAGCAGTGAAGGCGGCACAGATACGCAGTATTTT
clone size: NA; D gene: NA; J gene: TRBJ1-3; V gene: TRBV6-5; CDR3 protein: CASSLGGWSGNTIYF; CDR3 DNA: TGTGCCAGCAGTTTGGGGGGATGGTCTGGAAACACCATATATTTT
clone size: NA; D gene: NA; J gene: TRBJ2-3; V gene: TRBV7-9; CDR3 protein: CASSLGPARWDTQYF; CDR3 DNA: TGTGCCAGCAGCTTGGGGCCAGCCCGTTGGGATACGCAGTATTTT
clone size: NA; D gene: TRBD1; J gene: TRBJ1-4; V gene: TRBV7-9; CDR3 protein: CASSSGQENEKLFF; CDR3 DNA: TGTGCCAGCAGCTCGGGACAGGAAAATGAAAAACTGTTTTTT
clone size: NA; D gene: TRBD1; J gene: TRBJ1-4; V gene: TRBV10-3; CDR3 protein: CAIKRGDSTNEKLFF; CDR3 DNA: TGTGCCATCAAGAGGGGGGACAGTACTAATGAAAAACTGTTTTTT
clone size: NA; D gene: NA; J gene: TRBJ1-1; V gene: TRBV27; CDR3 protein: CASSLVLNTEAFF; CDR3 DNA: TGTGCCAGCAGTTTAGTATTGAACACTGAAGCTTTCTTT
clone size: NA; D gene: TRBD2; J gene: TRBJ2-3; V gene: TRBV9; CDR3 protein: CASSVGGTQDTQYF; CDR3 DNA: TGTGCCAGCAGCGTCGGGGGGACTCAAGATACGCAGTATTTT
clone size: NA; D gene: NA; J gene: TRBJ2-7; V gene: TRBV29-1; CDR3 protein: CSVEDTGYEQYF; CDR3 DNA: TGCAGCGTTGAAGACACGGGCTACGAGCAGTACTTC
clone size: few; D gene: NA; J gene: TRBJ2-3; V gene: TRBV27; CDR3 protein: CASRPTVSSTDTQYF; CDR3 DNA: TGTGCCAGCAGGCCGACAGTGTCTAGCACAGATACGCAGTATTTT
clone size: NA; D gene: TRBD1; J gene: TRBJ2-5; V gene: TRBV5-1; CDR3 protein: CATQTGGGETQYF; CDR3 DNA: TGCGCCACCCAGACAGGGGGCGGGGAGACCCAGTACTTC
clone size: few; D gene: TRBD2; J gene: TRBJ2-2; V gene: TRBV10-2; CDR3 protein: CASRSGGGTGELFF; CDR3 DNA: TGCGCCAGCAGGTCGGGGGGGGGCACCGGGGAGCTGTTTTTT
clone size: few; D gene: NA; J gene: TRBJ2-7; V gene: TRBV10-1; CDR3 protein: CASSEAGRLDEQYF; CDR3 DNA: TGCGCCAGCAGTGAGGCCGGCAGGCTCGACGAGCAGTACTTC
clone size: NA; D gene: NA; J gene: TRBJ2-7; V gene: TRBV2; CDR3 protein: CASSGGTNSYEQYF; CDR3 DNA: TGTGCCAGCAGTGGGGGGACAAATTCCTACGAGCAGTACTTC
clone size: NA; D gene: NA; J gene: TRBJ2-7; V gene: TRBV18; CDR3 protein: CASSPPGVFSYEQYF; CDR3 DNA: TGTGCCAGCTCACCACCAGGGGTTTTCTCCTACGAGCAGTACTTC
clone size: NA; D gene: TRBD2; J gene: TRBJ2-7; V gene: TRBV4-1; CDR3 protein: CASSPQRETYEQYF; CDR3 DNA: TGCGCCAGCAGCCCCCAGCGGGAAACCTACGAGCAGTACTTC
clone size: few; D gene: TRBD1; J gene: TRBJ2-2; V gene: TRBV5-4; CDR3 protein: CASSLPPGTGNGELFF; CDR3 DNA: TGTGCCAGCAGCTTGCCTCCAGGGACAGGGAACGGGGAGCTGTTTTTT
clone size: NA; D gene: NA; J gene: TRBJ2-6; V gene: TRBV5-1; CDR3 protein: CASSLDSSGANVLTF; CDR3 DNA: TGCGCCAGCAGCCTAGACAGCTCTGGGGCCAACGTCCTGACTTTC
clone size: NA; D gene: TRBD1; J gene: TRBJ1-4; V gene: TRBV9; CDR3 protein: CASSLGQGALEKLFF; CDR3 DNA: TGTGCCAGCAGCCTCGGACAGGGGGCATTAGAAAAACTGTTTTTT
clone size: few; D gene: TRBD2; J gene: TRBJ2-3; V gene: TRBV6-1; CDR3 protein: CASSETSGGADTQYF; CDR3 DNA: TGTGCCAGCAGTGAAACTAGCGGGGGGGCAGATACGCAGTATTTT
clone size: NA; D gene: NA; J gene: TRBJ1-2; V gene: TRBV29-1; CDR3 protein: CSVDAPGGAYGYTF; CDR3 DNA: TGCAGCGTTGACGCTCCTGGGGGGGCCTATGGCTACACCTTC
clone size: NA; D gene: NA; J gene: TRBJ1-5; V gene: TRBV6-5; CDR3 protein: CASSRRGSNQPQHF; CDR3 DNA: TGTGCCAGCAGCAGAAGAGGTAGCAATCAGCCCCAGCATTTT
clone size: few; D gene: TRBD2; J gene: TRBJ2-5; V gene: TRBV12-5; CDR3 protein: CASGPGGRETQYF; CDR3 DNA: TGTGCTAGTGGTCCGGGGGGGCGGGAGACCCAGTACTTC
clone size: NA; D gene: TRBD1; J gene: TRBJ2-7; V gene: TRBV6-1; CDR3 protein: CASNQQGTSYEQYF; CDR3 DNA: TGTGCCAGCAACCAACAGGGGACCTCCTACGAGCAGTACTTC
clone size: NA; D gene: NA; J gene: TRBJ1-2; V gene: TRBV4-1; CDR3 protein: CASSQVRGDYGYTF; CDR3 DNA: TGCGCCAGCAGCCAAGTTCGGGGGGACTATGGCTACACCTTC
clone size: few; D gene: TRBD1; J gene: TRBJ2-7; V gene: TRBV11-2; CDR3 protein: CASSSPWLSGQGSYEQYF; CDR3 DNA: TGTGCCAGCAGCTCCCCTTGGTTGTCCGGACAGGGGTCCTACGAGCAGTACTTC
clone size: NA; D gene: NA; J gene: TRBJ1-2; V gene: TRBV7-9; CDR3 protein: CSIEGVAGGYTF; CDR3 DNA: TGTTCCATCGAGGGGGTAGCAGGTGGCTACACCTTC
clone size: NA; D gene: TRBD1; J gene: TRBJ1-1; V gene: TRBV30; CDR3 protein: CAWKRSTGGNTEAFF; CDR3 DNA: TGTGCCTGGAAGAGGTCGACAGGGGGGAACACTGAAGCTTTCTTT
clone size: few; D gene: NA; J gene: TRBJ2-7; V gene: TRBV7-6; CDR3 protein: CASSRLGSYEQYF; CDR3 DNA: TGTGCCAGCAGCCGCCTAGGGAGCTACGAGCAGTACTTC
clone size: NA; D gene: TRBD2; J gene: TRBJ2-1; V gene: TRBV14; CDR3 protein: CASSQLAGGLDEQFF; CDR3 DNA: TGTGCCAGCAGCCAGCTAGCGGGGGGGCTCGATGAGCAGTTCTTC
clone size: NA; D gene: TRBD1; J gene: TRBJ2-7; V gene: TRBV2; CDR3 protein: CASSGGQGRYEQYF; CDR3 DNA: TGTGCCAGCAGTGGGGGACAGGGCCGCTACGAGCAGTACTTC
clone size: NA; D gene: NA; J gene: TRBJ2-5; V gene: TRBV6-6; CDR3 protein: CASLRDWETQYF; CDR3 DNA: TGTGCCAGCTTGCGGGATTGGGAGACCCAGTACTTC
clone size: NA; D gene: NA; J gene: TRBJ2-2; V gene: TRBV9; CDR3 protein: CASSPVGADTGELFF; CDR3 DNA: TGTGCCAGCAGCCCAGTGGGGGCTGACACCGGGGAGCTGTTTTTT
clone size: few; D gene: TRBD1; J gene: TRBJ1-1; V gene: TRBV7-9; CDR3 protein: CASSYQGAEAFF; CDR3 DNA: TGTGCCAGCAGCTATCAGGGGGCGGAAGCTTTCTTT
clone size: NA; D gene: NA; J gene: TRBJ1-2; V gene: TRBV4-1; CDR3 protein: CASSQDWRRNNYGYTF; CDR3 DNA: TGCGCCAGCAGCCAAGATTGGAGACGGAATAACTATGGCTACACCTTC
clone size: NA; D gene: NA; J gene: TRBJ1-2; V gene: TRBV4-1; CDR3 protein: CASSQSNGEGYTF; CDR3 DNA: TGCGCCAGCAGCCAATCAAATGGGGAGGGCTACACCTTC
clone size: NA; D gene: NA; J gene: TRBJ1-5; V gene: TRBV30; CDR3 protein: CAWSGTYNQPQHF; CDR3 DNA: TGTGCCTGGAGTGGAACTTATAATCAGCCCCAGCATTTT
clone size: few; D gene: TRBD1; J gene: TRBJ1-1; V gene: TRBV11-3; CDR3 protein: CASSRDSEAFF; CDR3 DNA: TGTGCCAGCAGCCGGGACAGTGAAGCTTTCTTT
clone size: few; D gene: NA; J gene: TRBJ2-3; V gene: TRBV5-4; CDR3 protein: CASSSTDGGDTQYF; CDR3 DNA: TGTGCCAGCAGCTCTACCGACGGGGGTGATACGCAGTATTTT
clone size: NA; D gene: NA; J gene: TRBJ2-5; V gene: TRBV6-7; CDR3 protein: CASSYSDPRETQYF; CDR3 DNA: TGTGCCAGCAGTTACTCGGATCCGCGGGAGACCCAGTACTTC
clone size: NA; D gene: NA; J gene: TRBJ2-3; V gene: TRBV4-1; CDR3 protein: CASSQRTTDTQYF; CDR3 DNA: TGCGCCAGCAGCCAACGGACTACAGATACGCAGTATTTT
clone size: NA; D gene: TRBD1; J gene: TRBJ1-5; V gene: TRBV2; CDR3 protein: CATGWDSSNQPQHF; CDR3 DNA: TGTGCCACAGGGTGGGACAGCAGCAATCAGCCCCAGCATTTT
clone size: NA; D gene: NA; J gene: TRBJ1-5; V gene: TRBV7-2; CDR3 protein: CASSAYNQPQHF; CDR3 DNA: TGTGCCAGCAGCGCCTATAATCAGCCCCAGCATTTT
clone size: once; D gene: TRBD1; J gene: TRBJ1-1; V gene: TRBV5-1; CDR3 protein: CASSFNPGTVTEAFF; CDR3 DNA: TGCGCCAGCAGCTTTAATCCCGGGACAGTTACTGAAGCTTTCTTT
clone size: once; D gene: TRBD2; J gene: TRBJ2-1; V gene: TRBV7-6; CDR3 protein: CASSLTSGGVNEQFF; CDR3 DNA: TGTGCCAGCAGCTTAACTAGCGGGGGGGTGAATGAGCAGTTCTTC
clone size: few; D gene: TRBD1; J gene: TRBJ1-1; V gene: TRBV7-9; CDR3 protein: CASSHDRGFSMNTEAFF; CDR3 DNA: TGTGCCAGCAGCCACGACAGGGGGTTTAGTATGAACACTGAAGCTTTCTTT